Below, one T cell receptor (beta chain) is given with its context. The J segment lost 8 bases and the V segment lost 1 base, leaving 8 bases of the junction unmatched. The CDR3 is made up of 16 amino acids. CDR1 and CDR2 from the germline V gene are LGHNA and YNFKEQ. This sample was included in a study of control samples from healthy donors and cancer patients. TCRdb keeps only in-frame clones here, not all; method: immunoSEQ multiplex PCR. The sample shows just under 100,000 clones, approximately 95% of them seen only once. Material: blood. The chain links TRBV4-2 to TRBJ2-1; 10 bases align to TRBD2. The clonotype comes from a young man in good health. CDR3 sequence reads: CASSQALAGVRDEQFF. CDR3 sequence (DNA): TGTGCCAGCAGCCAAGCGCTAGCGGGGGTCCGGGATGAGCAGTTCTTC.